A single sample gave rise to the 30 T cell receptor beta chains below, sequenced in a study of T cell repertoires in ileal Crohn's disease. Method: immunoSEQ multiplex PCR; TCRdb's copy keeps in-frame clones and lacks some. The table has a few thousand clones, roughly 80% seen once; the top ten hold approximately 5.1%. Specified time point: neoterminal ileum biopsy at postoperative endoscopy, about 6 months after surgery. The sequenced sample was ileal tissue. The receptors were sampled from an adult with Crohn's disease.

The genes are TRBV18 and TRBJ1-5, with TRBD1 matching 9 bases. V lost 4 bases and J lost 5; bases outside the gene matches: 6. The CDR3 consists of 15 residues. CDR1 and CDR2 (germline): KGHSH, LQKENI. The CDR3 DNA reads TGTGCCAGCTCACGCGGGACAGGGAAACATCAGCCCCAGCATTTT. Its protein product is CASSRGTGKHQPQHF.

The V call is TRBV10-1, the J call TRBJ1-1; 7 bases match TRBD1. The CDR3 runs 18 residues. The germline V gene encodes CDR1 WNHNN and CDR2 SYGVQD (reference sequence). V was pared by 0 bases and J by 0 bases, with 10 bases of the junction left unmatched. Here the CDR3 DNA reads TGCGCCAGCAGTGAGTCAAAGACAGGGCCAGACTTGAACACTGAAGCTTTCTTT. Encoded protein: CASSESKTGPDLNTEAFF.

In this sample, this clone turned up once. V is TRBV4-1 and J is TRBJ2-3; 7 bases fit TRBD1. V lost 3 bases and J lost 0; bases outside the gene matches: 3. CDR3 length: 15 residues. Germline CDR1 is MGHRA and CDR2 is YSYEKL. The DNA of the CDR3 is TGCGCCAGCAGCCACGGGACAGCTAGCACAGATACGCAGTATTTT. Amino acids: CASSHGTASTDTQYF.

The J gene is TRBJ2-3, the V gene TRBV7-9; D possibly corresponds to TRBD2 (7 bases). Trimming pared 3 bases from V and 4 bases from J, leaving 14 bases between. CDR1 is SEHNR, CDR2 FQNEAQ, per germline (reference sequence). This CDR3 spans 15 amino acids. The CDR3 loop is CASSFRGASADTQYF. CDR3 DNA: TGTGCCAGCAGCTTCCGGGGGGCGTCGGCAGATACGCAGTATTTT.

The V gene is TRBV4-3, the J gene TRBJ2-6, with TRBD1 matching over 10 bases. The J segment lost 1 base and the V segment lost 3 bases, leaving 6 bases of the junction unmatched. The CDR3 sequence is 18 residues long. Germline lookup yields CDR1 LGHNA and CDR2 YSLEER. For the CDR3, the DNA is TGCGCCAGCAGCCAGTCCGGACAGGGGGAATCTGGGGCCAACGTCCTGACTTTC. This translates into CASSQSGQGESGANVLTF.

The gene calls are TRBV7-2 and TRBJ2-3; no reliable D call. Germline CDR1 and CDR2: SGHTA and FQGNSA. Trimming removed 1 base at V and 10 bases at J, with 9 bases between. The CDR3 is 12 amino acids. CDR3 in DNA: TGTGCCAGCAGCTTAGGCAACCGAGCGCAGTATTTT. Translation: CASSLGNRAQYF.

The chain employs TRBV7-9 and TRBJ2-1; D is unresolved. Per the germline V gene, CDR1 is SEHNR and CDR2 is FQNEAQ (reference sequence). Deletions cut 5 bases from V and 10 bases from J, with 15 bases between. This CDR3 contains 13 residues. CDR3 sequence (DNA): TGTGCCAGCAGCCTCCTCTCCGGTCGGGAGCAGTTCTTC. Residues: CASSLLSGREQFF.

This chain links TRBV9 with TRBJ1-6; a weak D match, TRBD1 (5 bases). Trimming removed 3 bases at V and 7 bases at J, with 8 bases between. This CDR3 has 13 amino acids. CDR1 is SGDLS and CDR2 is YYNGEE in the germline V gene. CDR3 residues: CASSADRNSPLHF. In DNA, the CDR3 is TGTGCCAGCAGCGCAGACAGAAATTCACCCCTCCACTTT.

J is TRBJ2-5 and V is TRBV19; tentatively, D is TRBD2 (5 bases). There are 17 residues in the CDR3. The germline V gene has CDR1 LNHDA and CDR2 SQIVND (reference sequence). The V end was cut by 0 bases, the J end by 4 bases, with 18 bases between. The DNA for the CDR3 is TGTGCCAGTAGTATAGAAGGACTCCCTAGGGCGGGAGAGACCCAGTACTTC. Translation gives CASSIEGLPRAGETQYF. Variable domain in full (rest from reference TRBV19 and TRBJ2-5): DGGITQSPKYLFRKEGQNVTLSCEQNLNHDAMYWYRQDPGQGLRLIYYSQIVNDFQKGDIAEGYSVSREKKESFPLTVTSAQKNPTAFYLCASSIEGLPRAGETQYFGPGTRLLVL.

CDR3 residues: CASSLQGVGNNSPLHF. In DNA form, the CDR3 reads TGCGCCAGCAGCTTACAGGGGGTCGGTAATAATTCACCCCTCCACTTT. This chain uses TRBV5-1 with TRBJ1-6; TRBD1 agrees at 8 bases. CDR3 length: 16 amino acids. Germline-derived CDR1 and CDR2 are SGHRS and YFSETQ. With V trimmed by 2 bases and J by 5 bases, 6 bases remained unmatched.

The chain carries TRBV28 and TRBJ1-4, with 7 bases fitting TRBD1. J was trimmed by 9 bases and V by 4 bases; bases with no gene match: 11. This CDR3 has 15 residues. Per the germline V gene, CDR1 is MDHEN and CDR2 is SYDVKM. Here the CDR3 DNA reads TGTGCCAGCAGTTCCTCCGCGACAGGGCCGAAAAAACTGTTTTTT. This sequence encodes CASSSSATGPKKLFF. Variable domain in full (rest from reference TRBV28 and TRBJ1-4): DVKVTQSSRYLVKRTGEKVFLECVQDMDHENMFWYRQDPGLGLRLIYFSYDVKMKEKGDIPEGYSVSREKKERFSLILESASTNQTSMYLCASSSSATGPKKLFFGSGTQLSVL.

This CDR3 is CASIKGQGRAFYGYTF. CDR3 sequence (DNA): TGTGCCAGCATAAAAGGCCAGGGCAGGGCTTTCTATGGCTACACCTTC. V is TRBV28 and J is TRBJ1-2; D is possibly TRBD1 (5 bases). The V gene's germline CDR1 is MDHEN and CDR2 SYDVKM. Trimming removed 7 bases at V and 4 bases at J, with 22 bases between. The CDR3 is 16 amino acids.

The CDR3 spells CASSATRNTGELFF. In DNA form, the CDR3 reads TGTGCCAGCAGTGCAACACGGAACACCGGGGAGCTGTTTTTT. The V gene is TRBV6-1, the J gene TRBJ2-2; no clear D. The CDR3 consists of 14 residues. Deletions cut 4 bases from V and 1 base from J, with 7 bases between. The V gene's germline CDR1 is MNHNS and CDR2 SASEGT.

This clone was seen a handful of times. This chain joins TRBV11-2 and TRBJ1-1; TRBD1 matches 8 bases. After removal of 5 bases from V and 5 bases from J, the junction contained 10 bases not matched to a gene. Germline V lookup: CDR1 SGHAT, CDR2 FQNNGV. The CDR3 covers 15 residues. CDR3 coding DNA: TGTGCCAGCAGCGAGGACAGGGACATAACAACTGAAGCTTTCTTT. Protein: CASSEDRDITTEAFF.

This sequence joins TRBV18 and TRBJ2-7, with 7 bases fitting TRBD1. This CDR3 is 13 amino acids long. Germline V gene sequence: CDR1 KGHSH, CDR2 LQKENI. V lost 3 bases and J lost 6; bases outside the gene matches: 5. CDR3 sequence reads: CASSPDRRSEQYF. CDR3 nucleotide sequence: TGTGCCAGCTCACCGGACAGGAGGAGCGAGCAGTACTTC.

The gene calls are TRBV28 and TRBJ2-7; tentatively, D is TRBD2 (5 bases). Looked up from germline, CDR1 is MDHEN and CDR2 is SYDVKM. This CDR3 has 14 residues. V gave up 5 bases and J gave up 2 bases, with 13 bases separating them. The DNA for the CDR3 is TGTGCCAGCAGTACCGAGGGTCCACCCTACGAGCAGTACTTC. The encoded protein is CASSTEGPPYEQYF.

The chain combines TRBV5-5 with TRBJ2-7; perhaps TRBD1 as D (6 bases). Germline V CDR1 and CDR2: SGHKS, YYEKEE (reference sequence). The CDR3 has 14 amino acids. The V and J ends lost 0 bases and 4 bases respectively, with 11 bases between them. The CDR3 reads CASSLADSLYEQYF. CDR3 nucleotide sequence: TGTGCCAGCAGCTTGGCGGACAGTCTTTACGAGCAGTACTTC.

This clone was seen once. This chain links TRBV5-4 with TRBJ2-7, with D unresolved. This CDR3 is built from 15 residues. CDR1 and CDR2 from the germline V gene are SGHNT and YYREEE (reference sequence). Deletions cut 0 bases from V and 0 bases from J, with 10 bases between. The CDR3 sequence is CASSLGLDSSYEQYF. CDR3 nucleotides: TGTGCCAGCAGCTTGGGGTTAGACTCCTCCTACGAGCAGTACTTC.

This clone was detected only once. The V and J genes are TRBV7-9 and TRBJ1-1; D uncertain. Trimming removed 6 bases at V and 4 bases at J, with 9 bases between. The CDR3 spans 12 residues. Germline assignment: CDR1 SEHNR and CDR2 FQNEAQ (reference sequence). The CDR3 sequence is CASRWEGTEAFF. The DNA of the CDR3 is TGTGCCAGCAGATGGGAGGGCACTGAAGCTTTCTTT.

The chain carries TRBV14 and TRBJ2-1; D is unresolved. CDR1 is SGHDN and CDR2 is FVKESK in the germline V gene. This CDR3 spans 15 amino acids. V lost 7 bases and J lost 0, with 13 bases in between. CDR3 sequence: CASKPNPGSYNEQFF. CDR3 sequence (DNA): TGTGCCAGCAAGCCAAACCCGGGCTCCTACAATGAGCAGTTCTTC.

The chain joins TRBV15 to TRBJ2-6; maybe TRBD1 (5 bases). Germline CDR1 LNHNV, CDR2 YYDKDF (reference sequence). The CDR3 has 16 residues. V lost 0 bases and J lost 0, with 6 bases in between. The CDR3 reads CATSRDQGSGANVLTF. DNA of the CDR3: TGTGCCACCAGCAGAGATCAGGGCTCTGGGGCCAACGTCCTGACTTTC.

This clone was observed a handful of times. The genes are TRBV11-2 and TRBJ1-2; 11 nucleotides agree with TRBD1. The CDR3 has 17 amino acids. The trim removed 1 base at V and 5 bases at J, leaving 9 bases unmatched. The germline CDR1 and CDR2 sequences are SGHAT and FQNNGV. The CDR3 region has the DNA TGTGCCAGCAGCTTAGGCGCGGGACAGGGGGACGGGTATGGCTACACCTTC. It translates to CASSLGAGQGDGYGYTF.

The chain couples TRBV5-1 to TRBJ2-7; 9 bases fit TRBD1. V shed 2 bases and J 5 bases; nucleotides not matched to a gene: 11. The CDR3 is 16 amino acids. From germline, CDR1 is SGHRS and CDR2 YFSETQ. The CDR3 protein is CASSFQPQGASDEQYF. CDR3 coding DNA: TGCGCCAGCAGCTTCCAACCACAGGGGGCCTCGGACGAGCAGTACTTC.

The DNA for the CDR3 is TGTGCCAGCAGCCCCCGGGTCTACTATGGCTACACCTTC. It encodes CASSPRVYYGYTF. The rearrangement joins TRBV6-1 to TRBJ1-2; no firm D call. This CDR3 has 13 amino acids. Germline V gives CDR1 MNHNS, CDR2 SASEGT. Trimming shortened V by 6 bases and J by 3 bases, and 11 bases separated the two germline ends.

The V gene is TRBV7-9, the J gene TRBJ1-1; no definite D call. The germline V gene has CDR1 SEHNR and CDR2 FQNEAQ (reference sequence). The CDR3 is 12 amino acids. V dropped 3 bases and J dropped 9 bases, with 11 bases sitting between them. Here the CDR3 DNA reads TGTGCCAGCAGCTTGGAGACGGCGAAAGCTTTCTTT. This translates into CASSLETAKAFF.

There are a few counts of this clone. The V and J genes are TRBV19 and TRBJ2-7; a weak D match, TRBD2 (5 bases). The CDR3 has 12 amino acids. Germline CDR1 LNHDA, CDR2 SQIVND (reference sequence). The V end lost 4 bases, the J end lost 3 bases, and 7 bases lay between the germline ends. CDR3 nucleotide sequence: TGTGCCAGTAGTAGTGGGAGCTACGAGCAGTACTTC. This translates into CASSSGSYEQYF.

The chain employs TRBV20-1 and TRBJ2-7; D is possibly TRBD2 (5 bases). V lost 5 bases and J 6 bases, leaving 11 bases between the germline ends. Per germline, CDR1 DFQATT and CDR2 SNEGSKA (reference sequence). The CDR3 sequence is 11 residues long. In nucleotides, the CDR3 is TGCAGTGCTGAACTAGTGTCCGAGCAGTACTTC. Its protein is CSAELVSEQYF.

A word on this clone: The sample contains more than one DNA sequence encoding this CDR3. V and J are TRBV9 and TRBJ2-1; 8 positions agree with TRBD2. Germline V gives CDR1 SGDLS, CDR2 YYNGEE. V gave up 0 bases and J gave up 5 bases; unmatched junction bases: 4. The CDR3 extends over 15 amino acids. In DNA, the CDR3 is TGTGCCAGCAGCGTAGGCGGGGGGCGTGACAATGAGCAGTTCTTC. Protein product: CASSVGGGRDNEQFF.

The chain recombines TRBV9 with TRBJ1-5; possibly TRBD1 for D (6 bases). The germline CDR1 and CDR2 sequences are SGDLS and YYNGEE. V gave up 8 bases and J gave up 0 bases, with 24 bases separating them. The CDR3 sequence is 18 residues long. CDR3 bases: TGTGCCAGGGAACCGGGACAACATCCGCTTTATAGCAATCAGCCCCAGCATTTT. Encoded protein: CAREPGQHPLYSNQPQHF.

The V and J genes are TRBV7-2 and TRBJ1-5; no clear D gene. V was trimmed by 4 bases and J by 9 bases, leaving 7 bases between them. Germline-derived CDR1 and CDR2 are SGHTA and FQGNSA. CDR3 length: 11 amino acids. In nucleotides, the CDR3 is TGTGCCAGCAGCTCCGGTGGGCCCCAGCATTTT. Translating gives CASSSGGPQHF.